This TCR beta chain was captured in a study of beta chain features in type 1 diabetes. Expressed TCRB transcripts got sequenced, as all isolated RNA was reverse transcribed. Some clones are missing from TCRdb's copy, which holds only in-frame ones; the method was immunoSEQ multiplex PCR. In the table there are approximately 600,000 clones, around 11% of which are singletons. V lost 6 bases to trimming and J lost 6 bases, with 14 bases between them. Per the germline V gene, CDR1 is SQVTM and CDR2 is ANQGSEA. The length of the CDR3 is 12 residues. Overall study findings and caveats: For Type 1 diabetes patients, all four CD4+ subsets carried TCRB CDR3s that were moderately but significantly shorter. Here, the possible influence of HLA type (on TCRB rearrangement) remained unresolved. A closer apparent resemblance between naive, central memory and Treg TCRB repertoires was seen in patients than in healthy donors.

As for this clone: No antigen is known for it.

Sorting produced populations that all topped 95% purity. This sequence originates from a young man with type 1 diabetes. The rearrangement links TRBV29-1 to TRBJ1-2; D perhaps matches TRBD1 (5 bases). Material for sequencing was naive CD4+ T cells from blood. CDR3 residues: CSVLRQSHGYTF. CDR3 sequence (DNA): TGCAGCGTCCTACGACAGAGTCATGGCTACACCTTC.